These T cell receptor beta chains were read from a single sample in a study of response to subunit inactivated influenza vaccine. Via MiXCR, TCRdb re-called the RT-PCR reads, giving one row per CDR3 protein. In the table there are some 520,000 distinct CDR3 sequences, about 17% of which are singletons. This sample comprised CD4+ T cells sorted from PBMCs, obtained around 25 months after vaccination. The receptors shown here come from a man aged 50-75 years who received an inactivated influenza vaccine. CDR3s include the opening cysteine and the closing phenylalanine or tryptophan. D genes are given only for firm matches.

NA,TRBV3-1,TRBJ1-1,CASSQEKDSDMNTEAFF
NA,TRBV18,TRBJ1-1,CASSSKTGRVGMNTEAFF
NA,TRBV20-1,TRBJ2-2,CSASGGGAGTGELFF
NA,TRBV7-2,TRBJ1-2,CASSTRGPFSF
NA,TRBV12-2,TRBJ2-4,CASRLDREMGGGAFLPQNIQYF
TRBD1,TRBV24-1,TRBJ2-1,CATSGHGDRVHEQFF
NA,TRBV27,TRBJ2-7,CASSSREPTRIQYF
TRBD1,TRBV7-3,TRBJ2-1,CASSPDRNYNEQFF
NA,TRBV20-1,TRBJ1-2,CSATAGVGGYTF
NA,TRBV12-3/TRBV12-4,TRBJ1-3,CASSLGGPSGNTIYF
TRBD1,TRBV4-2,TRBJ2-5,CASSQTGFETQYF
NA,TRBV6-5,TRBJ1-6,CASSYSISGTYNSPLHF
NA,TRBV20-1,TRBJ2-2,CSAPGPSFTGELFF
NA,TRBV6-5,TRBJ2-2,CASSYVQGSAGELFF
NA,TRBV7-2,TRBJ2-7,CASSLDRGILYEQYF
TRBD2,TRBV7-2,TRBJ2-3,CASSPGVIAGAGDTQYF
TRBD2,TRBV9,TRBJ2-1,CASSVGGTSGYNEQFF
NA,TRBV20-1,TRBJ1-5,CSASEDLNQPQHF
NA,TRBV5-1,TRBJ1-2,CASSLAVTGPYGYTF
NA,TRBV5-1,TRBJ1-2,CASSSRTSAQGHYGYTF
NA,TRBV20-1,TRBJ2-7,CSARRWGSYEQYF
TRBD1,TRBV28,TRBJ2-4,CASSLATTGLGIQYF
TRBD2,TRBV29-1,TRBJ2-7,CSVRTSGSFYEQYF
NA,TRBV12-3/TRBV12-4,TRBJ1-5,CASKTSGSGNQPQHF
NA,TRBV12-3/TRBV12-4,TRBJ1-1,CASSRRQALNTEAFF
TRBD2,TRBV20-1,TRBJ2-7,CSAFGPGTSLEQYF
NA,TRBV2,TRBJ2-7,CASSVGTTYEQYF
TRBD2,TRBV7-2,TRBJ2-1,CASSPRPSGNNEQFF
TRBD1,TRBV10-3,TRBJ1-2,CAIKGQFSNYGYTF
NA,TRBV27,TRBJ2-3,CASAHAPRRVDTQYF
NA,TRBV28,TRBJ1-2,CATRGNLRGYTF
NA,TRBV12-3/TRBV12-4,TRBJ2-7,CASSFGRSYEQYF
TRBD2,TRBV6-2/TRBV6-3,TRBJ2-1,CASSYSERTSGHNEQFF
NA,TRBV6-2/TRBV6-3,TRBJ2-1,CASSYLGQGEQFF